The rows below give T cell receptor beta chains drawn from one sample of a study of T cell responses to AZD1222 COVID-19 vaccine. Produced via immunoSEQ multiplex PCR; TCRdb's table is partial and in-frame only. The data contain 150,000 to 160,000 clones, around nine tenths of them singletons. The source was peripheral blood, collected after recovery from COVID-19. These receptors all come from an adult who had recovered from COVID-19. The CDR3 runs from the conserved cysteine through the conserved F or W. The D gene is left open where the match is weak. Rows may omit the clone size; those that give it use once, few, many or a size class.

TRBJ2-3,.,.,TRBV15,TGTGCCACCAGCAGAGTTCGTCACTCTAGCACAGATACGCAGTATTTT,CATSRVRHSSTDTQYF
TRBJ2-2,TRBD2,once,TRBV9,TGTGCCAGCAGCGTAGGATGGACTAGCGGGGGCGATAACACCGGGGAGCTGTTTTTT,CASSVGWTSGGDNTGELFF
TRBJ1-3,.,.,TRBV27,TGTGCCAGCAGTTCACAAGGGCTACCTGGAAACACCATATATTTT,CASSSQGLPGNTIYF
TRBJ1-2,.,.,TRBV21-1,TGTGCCAGCAGCAAACCCTCAGACAGGGGGCACTATGGCTACACCTTC,CASSKPSDRGHYGYTF
TRBJ2-1,.,.,TRBV2,TGTGCCAGCGGACTGAGCTCCTACAATGAGCAGTTCTTC,CASGLSSYNEQFF
TRBJ1-2,TRBD1,once,TRBV3-1/TRBV3-2,TGTGCCAGCAGCCAATTGGGAGGTGACAGGGCTTCCGATGGCTACACCTTC,CASSQLGGDRASDGYTF
TRBJ1-2,TRBD1,.,TRBV13,TGTGCCAGCAGCTTACGGGGACAGGGGAAGGGCTACACCTTC,CASSLRGQGKGYTF
TRBJ2-4,.,.,TRBV12-3/TRBV12-4,TGTGCCAGCAGTTTAGGGACCATTCAGTACTTC,CASSLGTIQYF
TRBJ2-2,.,once,TRBV7-2,TGTGCCAGCAGCATCATTACGGCCGGGGAGCTGTTTTTT,CASSIITAGELFF
TRBJ1-2,TRBD1,few,TRBV4-3,TGCGCCAGCAGCCAAGAACAGGGGCCCTATGGCTACACCTTC,CASSQEQGPYGYTF
TRBJ1-2,.,.,TRBV7-2,TGTGCCAGCAGCTTAAACCAGGGAAACTATGGCTACACCTTC,CASSLNQGNYGYTF
TRBJ2-1,.,.,TRBV24-1,TGTGCCACCAGTGATTTGGGTCTAGGGCACTTCAATGAGCAGTTCTTC,CATSDLGLGHFNEQFF
TRBJ2-2,.,once,TRBV10-3,TGTGCCATCAGAAGACCAGGGGCTTCCGGGGAGCTGTTTTTT,CAIRRPGASGELFF
TRBJ1-2,.,.,TRBV29-1,TGCAGCGCCTTGGATGAGTTCTATGGCTACACCTTC,CSALDEFYGYTF
TRBJ2-1,TRBD2,.,TRBV6-2/TRBV6-3,TGTGCCAGCAGTAGGGAAACCGGTGGGACTAGCGGGAGGGCGGCCTACAATGAGCAGTTCTTC,CASSRETGGTSGRAAYNEQFF
TRBJ1-2,.,.,TRBV28,TGTGCCAGCAGTCGTGAGATGAACTATGGCTACACCTTC,CASSREMNYGYTF
TRBJ1-2,TRBD1,.,TRBV29-1,TGCAGCGTTGACGAAGGGACAGGGCAAATTGGCTACACCTTC,CSVDEGTGQIGYTF
TRBJ1-2,TRBD1,.,TRBV7-9,TGTGCCAGCAGCCGGACAGGGTATGGCTACACCTTC,CASSRTGYGYTF
TRBJ2-2,TRBD2,.,TRBV5-8,TGTGCCAGCAGCGCCCGCGGGGGTCCGAACACCGGGGAGCTGTTTTTT,CASSARGGPNTGELFF
TRBJ1-1,.,.,TRBV10-3,TGTGCCATCAGTGAGTCAGTTACTGAAGCTTTCTTT,CAISESVTEAFF
TRBJ2-7,TRBD1,.,TRBV2,TGTGCCAGCAGGGAGAGTCCGGGACAGGGAGCCTACGAGCAGTACTTC,CASRESPGQGAYEQYF
TRBJ2-7,TRBD1,.,TRBV5-1,TGCGCCAGCAGCTTCGGGACAGGGAGGTACGAGCAGTACTTC,CASSFGTGRYEQYF
TRBJ2-7,.,.,TRBV5-4,TGTGCCAGCAGCGTACAGGGCCCCTACGAGCAGTACTTC,CASSVQGPYEQYF
TRBJ1-5,.,few,TRBV28,TGTGCCAGCCTTCCAGGGGATAATAGCAATCAGCCCCAGCATTTT,CASLPGDNSNQPQHF
TRBJ1-1,.,.,TRBV7-9,TGTGCCAGCAGCCTTGACTCCCGGGATGAAGCTTTCTTT,CASSLDSRDEAFF
TRBJ2-3,TRBD2,.,TRBV5-5,TGTGCCAGCAGCTCAAGCCGCGGGGGGAGCACAGATACGCAGTATTTT,CASSSSRGGSTDTQYF
TRBJ1-2,.,once,TRBV7-2,TGTGCCAGCAGCTTAGGGACATCCTATGGCTACACCTTC,CASSLGTSYGYTF
TRBJ2-3,TRBD2,.,TRBV9,TGTGCCAGCAGCGAGCTCGGGAGGGCGAGCGGCACAGATACGCAGTATTTT,CASSELGRASGTDTQYF
TRBJ2-7,TRBD1,.,TRBV7-9,TGTGCCAGCAGCTTTTGGGGACAGGGGGCGAACGAGCAGTACTTC,CASSFWGQGANEQYF
TRBJ2-3,.,.,TRBV29-1,TGCAGCGTCCCTTTGGGGAGCGTCACAGATACGCAGTATTTT,CSVPLGSVTDTQYF
TRBJ1-1,TRBD1,once,TRBV19,TGTGCCAGTAGTTTTGGGACAGGGGGGAACACTGAAGCTTTCTTT,CASSFGTGGNTEAFF
TRBJ1-2,.,.,TRBV6-1,TGTGCCAGCAGTGAGGCCCCAACAGGTCGCAGCTATGGCTACACCTTC,CASSEAPTGRSYGYTF
TRBJ2-5,.,.,TRBV7-9,TGTGCCAGCAGCTTAGGATGGGAACTGAAGACCCAGTACTTC,CASSLGWELKTQYF